The 29 T cell receptor beta chains listed next were all sequenced from one sample in a study of shared clonotypes between healthy human individuals. Sequencing used immunoSEQ multiplex PCR; TCRdb keeps in-frame clones, though not all of them. This table holds some 2,100,000 clones, almost 96% found once. The sequenced sample was naive CD4+ T cells sorted from blood. Documented subset: CD45RA+ positively selected. These receptors were collected from a man aged 18-30 years in good health.

The gene calls are TRBV6-4 and TRBJ1-1; the D is unclear. This CDR3 is built from 13 residues. V lost 5 bases, J lost 0 bases, and 7 bases lay in between. The germline V gene has CDR1 MRHNA and CDR2 SNTAGT. The CDR3 sequence is CASSFRLNTEAFF. The CDR3 DNA follows: TGTGCCAGCAGTTTCCGGCTGAACACTGAAGCTTTCTTT.

This rearrangement joins TRBV7-9 to TRBJ2-1, with TRBD2 as a possible D gene (6 bases). The CDR3 runs to 15 residues. V was cut by 5 bases and J by 5 bases, with 16 bases left in between. The V gene's germline CDR1 is SEHNR and CDR2 FQNEAQ (reference sequence). Here the CDR3 DNA reads TGTGCCAGCAGCCTTCCGCGGGACTTCCACAATGAGCAGTTCTTC. Protein product: CASSLPRDFHNEQFF.

The V call is TRBV18, the J call TRBJ1-3; 9 nucleotides match TRBD1. CDR1 is KGHSH and CDR2 is LQKENI in the germline V gene. The V segment lost 3 bases and the J segment 2 bases; nucleotides outside the gene matches: 5. The CDR3 contains 16 residues. CDR3 nucleotides: TGTGCCAGCTCACCGGGACAGGGAGTTGCTGGAAACACCATATATTTT. Amino acids: CASSPGQGVAGNTIYF.

This clone was found a few times. The sample contains more than one DNA sequence encoding this CDR3. The genes are TRBV6-5 and TRBJ1-2, with D tentatively TRBD1 (5 bases). Germline-derived CDR1 and CDR2 are MNHEY and SVGAGI. Trimming took off 2 bases at V and 1 base at J, with 5 bases between the two ends. This CDR3 contains 13 residues. The CDR3 protein is CASSYDSNYGYTF. As DNA, the CDR3 is TGTGCCAGCAGTTACGACAGTAACTATGGCTACACCTTC.

This sequence joins TRBV11-3 and TRBJ2-3, with 7 bases matching TRBD2. The CDR3 is 14 residues long. Germline V gene data show CDR1 as SGHNT and CDR2 as YENEEA. J gave up 6 bases and V 3 bases, and 6 bases lay outside the gene matches. This chain's CDR3 is CASSFGTTYDTQYF. The CDR3 DNA reads TGTGCCAGCAGCTTCGGGACTACCTACGATACGCAGTATTTT.

The rearrangement uses TRBV4-1 and TRBJ1-2, with D unresolved. V gave up 0 bases and J gave up 8 bases, with 16 bases separating them. Germline V lookup: CDR1 MGHRA, CDR2 YSYEKL. The length of the CDR3 is 15 residues. This CDR3 reads CASSQDLRQAKGYTF. The DNA for the CDR3 is TGCGCCAGCAGCCAAGACTTGCGGCAGGCGAAGGGCTACACCTTC.

The V call is TRBV10-3, the J call TRBJ1-6; D not certain. Deletions cut 0 bases from V and 9 bases from J, with 18 bases between. Germline V gene sequence: CDR1 ENHRY, CDR2 SYGVKD. The CDR3 runs to 17 residues. The CDR3 coding sequence is TGTGCCATCAGTGAGTCGCGCCCCCGGGAGACGAGTTCACCCCTCCACTTT. Its protein product is CAISESRPRETSSPLHF.

In the case of this clone: This sample also contains other DNA sequences that code for the same CDR3. The V call is TRBV7-2, the J call TRBJ2-7; TRBD1 matches 8 bases. The germline CDR1 and CDR2 sequences are SGHTA and FQGNSA. The V and J ends lost 4 bases and 3 bases, in that order; junction bases with no gene match: 5. The CDR3 sequence is 14 residues long. CDR3 coding DNA: TGTGCCAGCAGCTCACGACAGGGGAGCTACGAGCAGTACTTC. This codes for CASSSRQGSYEQYF.

A word on this clone: This same CDR3 is encoded by further DNA sequences in the sample. The chain employs TRBV5-1 and TRBJ2-3; maybe TRBD2 (6 bases). The CDR3 length is 12 residues. V lost 4 bases to trimming and J lost 6 bases, with 9 bases between them. CDR1 SGHRS and CDR2 YFSETQ come from the germline V gene. The CDR3 loop is CASSPEGDTQYF. In nucleotides, the CDR3 is TGCGCCAGCAGCCCGGAGGGGGATACGCAGTATTTT.

This sequence joins TRBV4-1 and TRBJ1-6; weak D call: TRBD1 (5 bases). Trimming removed 0 bases at V and 8 bases at J, with 26 bases between. This CDR3 is 20 amino acids long. Germline V gene data show CDR1 as MGHRA and CDR2 as YSYEKL. The CDR3 loop reads CASSQEFNRYWGYVDSPLHF. The CDR3 nucleotides are TGCGCCAGCAGCCAAGAATTTAACCGCTACTGGGGGTATGTTGATTCACCCCTCCACTTT.

This clone appeared once. This chain connects TRBV5-1 to TRBJ1-4; TRBD1 matches 9 bases. Germline CDR1 and CDR2: SGHRS and YFSETQ. The CDR3 has 16 amino acids. V trimming: 3 bases; J trimming: 8 bases; junction bases outside the gene matches: 11. CDR3 nucleotide sequence: TGCGCCAGCAGCTCGAATTCCGGGACAGGGACCGAAAAACTGTTTTTT. Translated, it gives CASSSNSGTGTEKLFF. The full variable domain, with the rest looked up from reference TRBV5-1 and TRBJ1-4, is KAGVTQTPRYLIKTRGQQVTLSCSPISGHRSVSWYQQTPGQGLQFLFEYFSETQRNKGNFPGRFSGRQFSNSRSEMNVSTLELGDSALYLCASSSNSGTGTEKLFFGSGTQLSVL.

The V call is TRBV7-9, the J call TRBJ2-2; 7 positions match TRBD2. Germline values: CDR1 SEHNR, CDR2 FQNEAQ (reference sequence). The V and J ends lost 2 bases and 0 bases, in that order; junction bases with no gene match: 6. The CDR3 extends over 17 amino acids. The CDR3 loop is CASSLLLAASNTGELFF. The CDR3 DNA is TGTGCCAGCAGCTTACTTCTAGCGGCCTCGAACACCGGGGAGCTGTTTTTT.

The chain carries TRBV6-5 and TRBJ2-1; D remains unclear. The ends were cut back, 0 bases at V and 7 bases at J, with 10 bases in the middle. The germline V gene encodes CDR1 MNHEY and CDR2 SVGAGI. The CDR3 spans 14 residues. The CDR3 DNA reads as TGTGCCAGCAGTTACTCCTCCGACTTTAATGAGCAGTTCTTC. Its protein is CASSYSSDFNEQFF.

This chain links TRBV19 with TRBJ1-5; D gene uncertain. CDR1 is LNHDA, CDR2 SQIVND, per germline (reference sequence). CDR3 size: 12 residues. V lost 4 bases and J lost 6, with 7 bases in between. CDR3 DNA sequence: TGTGCCAGTAGTACTAGTCTTCAGCCCCAGCATTTT. This gives the protein CASSTSLQPQHF.

CDR3 in amino acids: CASSLGHFQGWDGYTF. The CDR3 DNA sequence: TGTGCCAGCAGCTTAGGGCATTTTCAGGGGTGGGACGGCTACACCTTC. V gene TRBV7-2 combines with J gene TRBJ1-2; a possible D gene is TRBD1 (6 bases). The germline V and J ends were trimmed by 1 base and 8 bases, with 20 bases remaining between them. Germline V gene lookup returns CDR1 SGHTA and CDR2 FQGNSA. The CDR3 is 16 residues long.

The chain recombines TRBV6-5 with TRBJ2-1, with TRBD1 identical over 10 bases. CDR3 size: 14 residues. Germline CDR1 reads MNHEY; CDR2 reads SVGAGI. With 6 bases clipped from V and 4 bases from J, the junction kept 3 bases outside the gene matches. CDR3 sequence (DNA): TGTGCCAGCAGACCGGGACAGGGGTACAATGAGCAGTTCTTC. Amino acids: CASRPGQGYNEQFF.

This chain links TRBV6-6 with TRBJ1-6; a possible D gene is TRBD1 (5 bases). CDR3 length equals 15 residues. Trimming pared 7 bases from V and 6 bases from J, leaving 16 bases between. Germline values: CDR1 MNHNY, CDR2 SVGAGI (reference sequence). CDR3 region: CASTPPGGGNSPLHF. DNA of the CDR3: TGTGCCAGCACCCCACCCGGGGGAGGTAATTCACCCCTCCACTTT.

The rearrangement links TRBV6-1 to TRBJ1-2; no definite D call. CDR1 is MNHNS, CDR2 SASEGT, per germline. There are 13 residues in the CDR3. Deletions cut 2 bases from V and 8 bases from J, with 12 bases between. The CDR3 reads CASSEMEVLGYTF. In DNA, the CDR3 is TGTGCCAGCAGTGAAATGGAGGTCCTCGGCTACACCTTC.

The J gene is TRBJ2-1, the V gene TRBV11-1; 10 positions match TRBD2. J lost 6 bases, V lost 5 bases, and 10 bases had no gene match. The CDR3 length is 16 residues. Germline V gene sequence: CDR1 SGHAT, CDR2 FQDESV (reference sequence). The CDR3 region is CASSGRAASGSNEQFF. The DNA of the CDR3 is TGTGCCAGCAGCGGAAGGGCGGCTAGCGGGAGCAATGAGCAGTTCTTC.

The chain couples TRBV10-2 to TRBJ2-2; 10 bases map to TRBD1. The junction had 5 bases not matched to a gene; V was cut back by 5 bases and J by 5 bases. The germline V gene encodes CDR1 WSHSY and CDR2 SAAADI. The CDR3 has 15 amino acids. CDR3 bases: TGCGCCAGCAGTATTCGACAGGGGGCGACCGGGGAGCTGTTTTTT. Translating it yields CASSIRQGATGELFF.

V usage is TRBV4-3 and J usage is TRBJ2-1, with D maybe TRBD2 (5 bases). V lost 5 bases, J lost 6 bases, and 23 bases lay in between. The CDR3 is 17 amino acids. The V gene's germline CDR1 is LGHNA and CDR2 YSLEER. The CDR3 sequence is CASSTRMSGFGLNEQFF. CDR3 sequence (DNA): TGCGCCAGCAGCACCCGAATGAGCGGATTTGGTCTCAATGAGCAGTTCTTC.

V is TRBV7-2 and J is TRBJ2-1, with TRBD2 matching over 13 bases. CDR1 and CDR2 from the germline V gene are SGHTA and FQGNSA. CDR3 size: 17 residues. V shed 5 bases, J shed 1 base, and the junction held 5 bases outside the gene matches. The CDR3 region has the DNA TGTGCCAGCAGCCCCGGGACTAGCGGGACTTCCTACAATGAGCAGTTCTTC. Translating gives CASSPGTSGTSYNEQFF. The variable domain in full, with the rest retrieved from reference TRBV7-2 and TRBJ2-1, is GAGVSQSPSNKVTEKGKDVELRCDPISGHTALYWYRQSLGQGLEFLIYFQGNSAPDKSGLPSDRFSAERTGGSVSTLTIQRTQQEDSAVYLCASSPGTSGTSYNEQFFGPGTRLTVL.

The chain recombines TRBV19 with TRBJ2-7; D is possibly TRBD1 or TRBD2 (5 bases each). This CDR3 is built from 12 residues. V was pared by 8 bases and J by 0 bases, with 8 bases between. CDR1 and CDR2 from the germline V gene are LNHDA and SQIVND (reference sequence). CDR3 protein: CASEGNSYEQYF. The CDR3 DNA is TGTGCCAGTGAGGGGAACTCCTACGAGCAGTACTTC.

The chain has TRBV5-8 and TRBJ2-5; the D gene is possibly TRBD2 (6 bases). The CDR3 extends over 16 amino acids. Germline-derived CDR1 and CDR2 are SGHTS and YDEGEE. Trimming removed 0 bases from V and 5 bases from J, with 17 bases in between. CDR3 bases: TGTGCCAGCAGCTTGGGACTAGATCCTCTCGCGGAGACCCAGTACTTC. This translates into CASSLGLDPLAETQYF.

This sequence joins TRBV7-2 and TRBJ2-7; D is perhaps TRBD2 (5 bases). Trimming took off 5 bases at V and 4 bases at J, with 18 bases between the two ends. Germline V gives CDR1 SGHTA, CDR2 FQGNSA. The CDR3 extends over 15 amino acids. The CDR3 region is CASSLSIATQYEQYF. CDR3 sequence (DNA): TGTGCCAGCAGCCTTTCAATAGCGACCCAATACGAGCAGTACTTC. Full variable domain (remainder filled in from reference TRBV7-2 and TRBJ2-7): GAGVSQSPSNKVTEKGKDVELRCDPISGHTALYWYRQSLGQGLEFLIYFQGNSAPDKSGLPSDRFSAERTGGSVSTLTIQRTQQEDSAVYLCASSLSIATQYEQYFGPGTRLTVT.

The rearrangement links TRBV10-2 to TRBJ2-4; TRBD1 aligns across 10 bases. Germline CDR1 WSHSY, CDR2 SAAADI. V lost 6 bases, J lost 6 bases, and 11 bases stayed unmatched. This CDR3 has 16 amino acids. The CDR3 is CASRAGTGASVNIQYF. In DNA form, the CDR3 reads TGCGCCAGCAGGGCCGGGACAGGGGCTTCAGTAAACATTCAGTACTTC.

The chain couples TRBV5-6 to TRBJ1-2, with 7 bases that match TRBD1. CDR3 length: 14 amino acids. Trimming took 4 bases from V and 4 from J; bases not matched to a gene: 7. The germline V gene has CDR1 SGHDT and CDR2 YYEEEE. CDR3 amino acids: CASSTPGQLYGYTF. The CDR3 DNA is TGTGCCAGCAGCACCCCGGGACAGCTCTATGGCTACACCTTC.

CDR3 sequence (DNA): TGTGCCAGCAGTCGACAGGGGAACACCGGGGAGCTGTTTTTT. Its protein product is CASSRQGNTGELFF. The chain links TRBV6-5 to TRBJ2-2, with TRBD1 matching over 7 bases. Trimming at V came to 5 bases and at J to 1 base, leaving 1 base not matched to a gene. The germline gives CDR1 MNHEY, CDR2 SVGAGI. The CDR3 length is 14 residues.

This chain uses TRBV5-6 with TRBJ1-4; no firm D call. The length of the CDR3 is 14 residues. Germline V gives CDR1 SGHDT, CDR2 YYEEEE. The V end lost 1 base, the J end lost 4 bases, and 8 bases lay between the germline ends. The CDR3 sequence is CASSLRPINEKLFF. CDR3 in DNA: TGTGCCAGCAGCTTGCGCCCCATTAATGAAAAACTGTTTTTT. Based on the CDR3 plus reference TRBV5-6 and TRBJ1-4, the full variable domain is DAGVTQSPTHLIKTRGQQVTLRCSPKSGHDTVSWYQQALGQGPQFIFQYYEEEERQRGNFPDRFSGHQFPNYSSELNVNALLLGDSALYLCASSLRPINEKLFFGSGTQLSVL.